These 24 T cell receptor beta chains originate from one sample sequenced in a study of T cells in localized non-small cell lung cancer. This table comes from immunoSEQ multiplex PCR, and its TCRdb copy is limited to in-frame clones, with some not included. The table shows 13,000 to 15,000 clones, with approximately 90% occurring only once. The specimen was peripheral blood mononuclear cells, collected before any cancer treatment. The receptors come from a man aged 40 to 70 with stage III lung adenocarcinoma.

The chain recombines TRBV18 with TRBJ2-1; unclear D gene. This CDR3 spans 12 amino acids. The V end was cut by 2 bases, the J end by 3 bases, with 2 bases between. Looked up from germline, CDR1 is KGHSH and CDR2 is LQKENI. CDR3 coding DNA: TGTGCCAGCTCACCAAACTACAATGAGCAGTTCTTC. It yields the protein CASSPNYNEQFF.

This chain links TRBV6-5 with TRBJ1-4; no definite D call. CDR3 size: 15 residues. Germline loops: CDR1 MNHEY, CDR2 SVGAGI. The ends were cut back, 4 bases at V and 6 bases at J, with 15 bases in the middle. CDR3 loop: CASSSSVGSHEKLFF. CDR3 nucleotides: TGTGCCAGCAGTTCATCGGTGGGGTCGCATGAAAAACTGTTTTTT.

Here the CDR3 DNA reads TGTGCCAGCAGCCTGACAGGGAATGAGCAGTTCTTC. It translates to CASSLTGNEQFF. The chain employs TRBV4-2 and TRBJ2-1; 7 bases are a match to TRBD1. With 4 bases clipped from V and 7 bases from J, the junction kept 1 base outside the gene matches. Germline V CDR1 and CDR2: LGHNA, YNFKEQ. This CDR3 region has 12 residues.

The CDR3, as DNA: TGTGCCAGCAGCGTAGGCCAGGGAGGTTCTGAAGCTTTCTTT. This sequence encodes CASSVGQGGSEAFF. The genes are TRBV9 and TRBJ1-1; D is possibly TRBD1 (5 bases). Looked up from germline, CDR1 is SGDLS and CDR2 is YYNGEE. Between the trimmed V and J ends, which lost 0 bases and 6 bases, there was a span of 12 bases. This CDR3 region has 14 residues.

CDR3 sequence reads: CASSLGRAGGANVLTF. The CDR3 region has the DNA TGTGCCAGCAGTTTAGGCAGGGCTGGAGGGGCCAACGTCCTGACTTTC. The chain employs TRBV27 and TRBJ2-6; D is perhaps TRBD1 (5 bases). With 2 bases removed from V and 4 bases from J, the gap between germline ends came to 12 bases. Germline V lookup: CDR1 MNHEY, CDR2 SMNVEV (reference sequence). This CDR3 comprises 16 residues. Drawing the rest from reference TRBV27 and TRBJ2-6, the complete variable domain is EAQVTQNPRYLITVTGKKLTVTCSQNMNHEYMSWYRQDPGLGLRQIYYSMNVEVTDKGDVPEGYKVSRKEKRNFPLILESPSPNQTSLYFCASSLGRAGGANVLTFGAGSRLTVL.

The rearrangement joins TRBV4-1 to TRBJ2-7; TRBD1 might be the D (5 bases). Germline-derived CDR1 and CDR2 are MGHRA and YSYEKL. Trimming removed 4 bases at V and 5 bases at J, with 21 bases between. The CDR3 runs 16 residues. Written as DNA, the CDR3 is TGCGCCAGCAGCCCTTATGGGGCCGCAGGGCTCCACGAGCAGTACTTC. Protein: CASSPYGAAGLHEQYF.

CDR3 sequence (DNA): TGTGCCAGCAGTGGGTCGAGGGGGGGGGCAAGCTCCTACAATGAGCAGTTCTTC. Its translation: CASSGSRGGASSYNEQFF. The V call is TRBV6-1, the J call TRBJ2-1; weak D call: TRBD2 (7 bases). The CDR3 covers 18 residues. Germline V lookup: CDR1 MNHNS, CDR2 SASEGT. V lost 4 bases to trimming and J lost 0 bases, with 19 bases between them.

V gene TRBV5-5 combines with J gene TRBJ1-1; D is possibly TRBD1 (5 bases). Germline assignment: CDR1 SGHKS and CDR2 YYEKEE (reference sequence). The CDR3 loop spans 14 amino acids. The ends were cut back, 4 bases at V and 9 bases at J, with 19 bases in the middle. CDR3 in amino acids: CASSGRDFGRQAFF. The CDR3 DNA reads as TGTGCCAGCAGCGGCCGGGACTTTGGACGGCAAGCTTTCTTT.

This sequence joins TRBV5-1 and TRBJ2-5; D unresolved. Germline-derived CDR1 and CDR2 are SGHRS and YFSETQ. The CDR3 consists of 11 residues. Trimming removed 6 bases at V and 5 bases at J, with 8 bases between. This CDR3 reads CASKMGETQYF. The CDR3 nucleotides read TGCGCCAGCAAAATGGGGGAGACCCAGTACTTC.

The V gene is TRBV7-3, the J gene TRBJ2-1, with no clear D. Trimming pared 1 base from V and 5 bases from J, leaving 9 bases between. The CDR3 runs 14 residues. Germline lookup yields CDR1 SGHTA and CDR2 FQGTGA. CDR3 sequence reads: CASSLSGKNNEQFF. The DNA for the CDR3 is TGTGCCAGCAGCTTAAGCGGTAAAAACAATGAGCAGTTCTTC. Full variable domain (remainder filled in from reference TRBV7-3 and TRBJ2-1): GAGVSQTPSNKVTEKGKYVELRCDPISGHTALYWYRQSLGQGPEFLIYFQGTGAADDSGLPNDRFFAVRPEGSVSTLKIQRTERGDSAVYLCASSLSGKNNEQFFGPGTRLTVL.

The chain recombines TRBV10-1 with TRBJ1-5; D is uncertain. This CDR3 is built from 12 residues. V lost 4 bases and J lost 5, with 6 bases in between. Looked up from germline, CDR1 is WNHNN and CDR2 is SYGVQD (reference sequence). The CDR3 reads CASSVGDQPQHF. The CDR3 region has the DNA TGCGCCAGCAGTGTTGGTGATCAGCCCCAGCATTTT.

The chain links TRBV19 to TRBJ2-3; D gene ambiguous. The CDR3 length is 13 residues. The V gene lost 3 bases and the J gene lost 7 bases, with 11 bases spanning the gap. Germline V gives CDR1 LNHDA, CDR2 SQIVND (reference sequence). CDR3 residues: CASSIKEANTQYF. The CDR3 DNA sequence: TGTGCCAGTAGTATTAAGGAAGCAAATACGCAGTATTTT.

The gene calls are TRBV5-1 and TRBJ2-5, with 9 bases matching TRBD1. Germline loops: CDR1 SGHRS, CDR2 YFSETQ. The CDR3 is 14 amino acids. V dropped 5 bases and J dropped 5; count of bases not matched to a gene: 7. The CDR3 protein is CASRPGQGRETQYF. The DNA of the CDR3 is TGCGCCAGCAGACCGGGACAGGGTCGGGAGACCCAGTACTTC.

The rearrangement uses TRBV7-2 and TRBJ1-2, with 8 bases aligning to TRBD1. CDR1 is SGHTA and CDR2 is FQGNSA in the germline V gene. This CDR3 is 17 amino acids long. J was trimmed by 8 bases and V by 3 bases; bases with no gene match: 17. CDR3 residues: CASSFGGLRGPTGGYTF. CDR3 in DNA: TGTGCCAGCAGCTTTGGGGGGCTCAGGGGGCCCACCGGCGGCTACACCTTC.

The chain uses TRBV6-6 and TRBJ1-1; tentative D call: TRBD1 (6 bases). CDR1 and CDR2 from the germline V gene are MNHNY and SVGAGI (reference sequence). This CDR3 comprises 14 residues. Trimming left V 5 bases short and J 10 bases short, with 20 bases between. CDR3: CASSAPIRGFSAFF. The CDR3 DNA sequence: TGTGCCAGCAGTGCGCCCATCAGGGGTTTCTCAGCTTTCTTT.

The J gene is TRBJ2-7, the V gene TRBV19; D gene uncertain. V was trimmed by 3 bases and J by 3 bases, leaving 9 bases between them. Per the germline V gene, CDR1 is LNHDA and CDR2 is SQIVND (reference sequence). This CDR3 region has 13 residues. The CDR3 DNA reads TGTGCCAGTAGTATGGGTCAGAACTACGAGCAGTACTTC. This encodes CASSMGQNYEQYF.

The chain recombines TRBV2 with TRBJ2-1; D uncertain. The CDR3 sequence is 14 residues long. From germline, CDR1 is SNHLY and CDR2 FYNNEI. V lost 6 bases, J lost 2 bases, and 11 bases lay in between. This CDR3 reads CASRIESTYNEQFF. The CDR3 DNA is TGTGCCAGCAGAATAGAGAGTACCTACAATGAGCAGTTCTTC. The whole variable domain, filled in from reference TRBV2 and TRBJ2-1, reads EPEVTQTPSHQVTQMGQEVILRCVPISNHLYFYWYRQILGQKVEFLVSFYNNEISEKSEIFDDQFSVERPDGSNFTLKIRSTKLEDSAMYFCASRIESTYNEQFFGPGTRLTVL.

The V call is TRBV4-2, the J call TRBJ2-1, with 7 bases aligning to TRBD2. Germline V gene lookup returns CDR1 LGHNA and CDR2 YNFKEQ. This CDR3 region has 15 residues. V shed 3 bases, J shed 10 bases, and the junction held 12 bases outside the gene matches. CDR3 DNA sequence: TGTGCCAGCAGCCACGGACTAGTTGACACGGACGAGCAGTTCTTC. This encodes CASSHGLVDTDEQFF.

The chain employs TRBV4-1 and TRBJ2-4, with 10 bases aligning to TRBD2. V gave up 1 base and J gave up 3 bases; unmatched junction bases: 12. This CDR3 spans 19 amino acids. From germline, CDR1 is MGHRA and CDR2 YSYEKL. CDR3 bases: TGCGCCAGCAGCCAAGGGTGGCTAGCGGGAGAATCAGGCAAAAACATTCAGTACTTC. This gives the protein CASSQGWLAGESGKNIQYF.

The V gene is TRBV27, the J gene TRBJ2-2, with a tentative D call TRBD2 (6 bases). The CDR3 is made up of 16 amino acids. Looked up from germline, CDR1 is MNHEY and CDR2 is SMNVEV (reference sequence). Trimming pared 7 bases from V and 1 base from J, leaving 16 bases between. The CDR3 spells CASTPGLGGNTGELFF. The CDR3 DNA sequence: TGTGCCAGCACCCCGGGCCTCGGGGGGAACACCGGGGAGCTGTTTTTT.

The chain recombines TRBV9 with TRBJ2-5; D remains ambiguous. The CDR3 contains 12 residues. CDR1 is SGDLS, CDR2 YYNGEE, per germline. Trimming shortened V by 0 bases and J by 0 bases, and 0 bases separated the two germline ends. CDR3 in DNA: TGTGCCAGCAGCGTAGACCAAGAGACCCAGTACTTC. It yields the protein CASSVDQETQYF.

In its sample, this clone was seen once. V gene TRBV7-9 combines with J gene TRBJ1-2; the D gene is possibly TRBD1 (6 bases). Trimming removed 2 bases from V and 4 bases from J, with 14 bases in between. There are 15 residues in the CDR3. Germline V gene sequence: CDR1 SEHNR, CDR2 FQNEAQ (reference sequence). This chain's CDR3 is CASSLLSGAPYGYTF. CDR3 nucleotides: TGTGCCAGCAGCTTATTATCAGGGGCGCCCTATGGCTACACCTTC.

The V and J genes are TRBV5-5 and TRBJ2-1; the D gene could be TRBD1 or TRBD2 (5 bases each). Germline CDR1 reads SGHKS; CDR2 reads YYEKEE (reference sequence). The V end was cut by 3 bases, the J end by 0 bases, with 7 bases between. The CDR3 covers 14 residues. The CDR3 DNA reads as TGTGCCAGCAGCTATGGGGGCTCCTACAATGAGCAGTTCTTC. It translates to CASSYGGSYNEQFF. Supplemented by reference TRBV5-5 and TRBJ2-1, the full variable domain reads DAGVTQSPTHLIKTRGQQVTLRCSPISGHKSVSWYQQVLGQGPQFIFQYYEKEERGRGNFPDRFSARQFPNYSSELNVNALLLGDSALYLCASSYGGSYNEQFFGPGTRLTVL.

Only a few counts were recorded for this clone. The J gene is TRBJ1-1, the V gene TRBV7-9, with 7 positions matching TRBD1. Germline values: CDR1 SEHNR, CDR2 FQNEAQ (reference sequence). The CDR3 totals 15 residues. With V trimmed by 4 bases and J by 5 bases, 10 bases remained unmatched. The chain's CDR3 is CASSSLTGLGTEAFF. In DNA, the CDR3 is TGTGCCAGCAGCTCTTTGACAGGGTTAGGGACTGAAGCTTTCTTT.